These 21 T cell receptor beta chains came from one sample sequenced in a study of regulatory T cells in long-lasting Graves disease. Time point given: persistent/refractory GD, antithyroid drugs over 5 years with positive TRAb. PBMCs were the source of the RNA used for TCR sequencing. Combining iRepertoire HTBI primers with Arm-PCR of CDR3 regions, the authors built TCR beta libraries. TCRdb re-analysed the multiplex PCR reads in MiXCR, keeping a single row per CDR3 protein. The sample lists some 420,000 distinct CDR3 sequences, around a fifth occurring once. The material sequenced was peripheral blood mononuclear cells (PBMCs), taken when the disease was refractory, from a patient treated with antithyroid drugs. The receptors were sampled from a female donor with Graves disease.

The table lists this clonotype with many counts. This sequence joins TRBV10-3 and TRBJ1-5; tentatively, D is TRBD1 (6 bases). V shed 2 bases and J shed 7 bases, with 12 bases lying between them. Germline assignment: CDR1 ENHRY and CDR2 SYGVKD. This CDR3 has 14 residues. The CDR3 coding sequence is TGTGCCATCAGTGAGGAGGCAGGGGTCCAGCCCCAGCATTTT. It yields the protein CAISEEAGVQPQHF.

This clonotype has ten or more counts. This chain joins TRBV20-1 and TRBJ1-1, with D unresolved. V gave up 3 bases and J gave up 5 bases, with 7 bases separating them. The CDR3 is made up of 11 amino acids. Germline V CDR1 and CDR2: DFQATT, SNEGSKA (reference sequence). The CDR3 region is CSARLETEAFF. Written as DNA, the CDR3 is TGCAGTGCTAGGCTGGAGACTGAAGCTTTCTTT.

In this sample, this clonotype turned up many times. The J gene is TRBJ1-5, the V gene TRBV19; 8 nucleotides line up with TRBD1. From germline, CDR1 is LNHDA and CDR2 SQIVND (reference sequence). This CDR3 comprises 14 residues. The junction had 5 bases not matched to a gene; V was cut back by 4 bases and J by 6 bases. Here the CDR3 reads CASSKTGVSQPQHF. The CDR3 bases are TGTGCCAGTAGTAAGACAGGGGTAAGTCAGCCCCAGCATTTT.

As concerns this clonotype: A much larger clone lies one base from this, so it may be a read error. The chain uses TRBV28 and TRBJ2-5; D may be TRBD1 (5 bases). This CDR3 is 13 amino acids long. Germline V gene sequence: CDR1 MDHEN, CDR2 SYDVKM. Written as DNA, the CDR3 is TGTGCCGGCAGTCGCCAAGGGGCAGTGGAGCAGTACTTC. It translates to CAGSRQGAVEQYF.

The V call is TRBV20-1, the J call TRBJ2-5; 11 bases fit TRBD2. There are 15 residues in the CDR3. Losses at the gene ends were 5 bases for V and 5 bases for J; bases not matched to a gene: 10. Germline V lookup: CDR1 DFQATT, CDR2 SNEGSKA (reference sequence). The CDR3 coding sequence is TGCAGTGCTCCTACCCTAGCGGGGGGTAGGGAGACCCAGTACTTC. Translation gives CSAPTLAGGRETQYF.

This clonotype has more than one count but fewer than ten. A junction boundary mismatches the germline segment, possibly from a read error. This chain connects TRBV2 to TRBJ2-7; D not certain. The length of the CDR3 is 15 residues. CDR1 and CDR2 (germline): SNHLY, FYNNEI. The DNA of the CDR3 is TGTGCCAACAGTGATGGACCGTCGAGCTCCTACGAGCAGTACTTC. It is translated as CANSDGPSSSYEQYF.

Regarding this clonotype: Just one base apart from a much larger clone, this may be a read error. The chain joins TRBV6-2 or TRBV6-3 to TRBJ1-2; tentative D call: TRBD1 (5 bases). There are 12 residues in the CDR3. Germline CDR1 reads MNHEY; CDR2 reads SVGEGT. Trimming took 8 bases from V and 6 from J, leaving 13 bases between them. The CDR3 here is CASGGVIDGYTF. The CDR3 DNA sequence: TGTGCCAGCGGAGGGGTCATCGATGGCTACACCTTC.

This rearrangement joins TRBV7-3 to TRBJ2-7, with D unclear. Trimming took 8 bases from V and 2 from J, leaving 10 bases between them. Germline loops: CDR1 SGHTA, CDR2 FQGTGA. There are 12 residues in the CDR3. This CDR3 reads CASFADPYEQYF. Written as DNA, the CDR3 is TGTGCCAGCTTTGCAGACCCCTACGAGCAGTACTTC.

This chain uses TRBV12-3 or TRBV12-4 with TRBJ2-1; a weak D match, TRBD2 (5 bases). V was trimmed by 3 bases and J by 7 bases, leaving 13 bases between them. The CDR3 sequence is 14 residues long. The CDR3 reads CASSFIRRRNEQFF. CDR3 DNA sequence: TGTGCCAGCAGTTTCATCCGGCGGAGGAATGAGCAGTTCTTC.

This chain joins TRBV7-9 and TRBJ1-2; 8 bases are a match to TRBD1. The junction had 9 bases not matched to a gene; V was cut back by 4 bases and J by 5 bases. This CDR3 has 15 amino acids. Looked up from germline, CDR1 is SEHNR and CDR2 is FQNEAQ (reference sequence). This CDR3 is CASSSEDRVGYGYTF. As DNA, the CDR3 is TGTGCCAGCAGCTCCGAGGACAGGGTAGGGTATGGCTACACCTTC. Full variable domain (missing parts from reference TRBV7-9 and TRBJ1-2): DTGVSQNPRHKITKRGQNVTFRCDPISEHNRLYWYRQTLGQGPEFLTYFQNEAQLEKSRLLSDRFSAERPKGSFSTLEIQRTEQGDSAMYLCASSSEDRVGYGYTFGSGTRLTVV.

This clonotype was counted ten times or more. The rearrangement joins TRBV6-1 to TRBJ1-1; D not resolved. This CDR3 contains 13 residues. V was trimmed by 7 bases and J by 0 bases, leaving 9 bases between them. CDR1 is MNHNS, CDR2 SASEGT, per germline. The CDR3 DNA sequence: TGTGCCAGCATGGCATGGATGAACACTGAAGCTTTCTTT. Translating it yields CASMAWMNTEAFF.

V and J are TRBV6-2 or TRBV6-3 and TRBJ1-1, with 8 nucleotides matching TRBD1. Germline V gives CDR1 MNHEY, CDR2 SVGEGT. The CDR3 extends over 16 amino acids. J was trimmed by 4 bases and V by 2 bases; bases with no gene match: 9. Here the CDR3 reads CASSYRLDRAGTEAFF. CDR3 DNA: TGTGCCAGCAGTTACCGACTGGACAGGGCGGGCACTGAAGCTTTCTTT.

A few counts support this clonotype. The chain recombines TRBV29-1 with TRBJ2-4, with 13 bases lining up with TRBD2. Germline CDR1 reads SQVTM; CDR2 reads ANQGSEA. V was pared by 6 bases and J by 0 bases, with 11 bases of the junction left unmatched. CDR3 length equals 18 residues. The CDR3 sequence: CSVGTSGTLNLAKNIQYF. The CDR3 nucleotides read TGCAGCGTCGGGACTAGCGGGACCCTAAATCTAGCCAAAAACATTCAGTACTTC.

The table lists this clonotype with many counts. This rearrangement joins TRBV2 to TRBJ2-5; 10 positions agree with TRBD1. V lost 6 bases and J lost 5; bases outside the gene matches: 6. The germline CDR1 and CDR2 sequences are SNHLY and FYNNEI. The CDR3 extends over 14 amino acids. CDR3: CASRKGQGLETQYF. CDR3 coding DNA: TGTGCCAGCAGGAAGGGACAGGGGTTGGAGACCCAGTACTTC.

The CDR3 bases are TGTGCCAGCAGCCAAGATCAAAGCCTCCTATACGAGCAGTACTTC. Protein sequence: CASSQDQSLLYEQYF. The genes are TRBV3-2 and TRBJ2-7; the table's D gene call, TRBD2, was not cross checked with the DNA. TRBV3-2 is classified as a pseudogene. This CDR3 has 15 residues.

This clonotype came up many times. The chain combines TRBV12-3 or TRBV12-4 with TRBJ1-1; D gene ambiguous. Deletions cut 3 bases from V and 12 bases from J, with 11 bases between. The CDR3 spans 11 residues. In DNA form, the CDR3 reads TGTGCCAGCAGTTTGATGCGAGAACCTTTCTTT. Protein product: CASSLMREPFF.

V and J are TRBV29-1 and TRBJ1-2, with D possibly being TRBD1 (6 bases). The V gene lost 5 bases and the J gene lost 5 bases, with 18 bases spanning the gap. There are 14 residues in the CDR3. Germline V lookup: CDR1 SQVTM, CDR2 ANQGSEA. CDR3 protein: CSVQLTTGLYGYTF. In nucleotides, the CDR3 is TGCAGCGTTCAACTTACCACAGGGCTATATGGCTACACCTTC.

Many counts were recorded for this clonotype. This rearrangement joins TRBV11-2 to TRBJ1-1; 9 nucleotides line up with TRBD1. Losses at the gene ends were 5 bases for V and 3 bases for J; bases not matched to a gene: 10. This CDR3 spans 16 amino acids. The germline V gene encodes CDR1 SGHAT and CDR2 FQNNGV. The CDR3 DNA sequence: TGTGCCAGCAGCGAATCGTGGACAGGGGCCCACACTGAAGCTTTCTTT. Residues: CASSESWTGAHTEAFF.

Concerning this clonotype itself: This sequence may be a read error, since a much larger clone differs from it by one base. The chain combines TRBV6-2 or TRBV6-3 with TRBJ1-2, with D unclear. Germline V gene sequence: CDR1 MNHEY, CDR2 SVGEGT. Trimming shortened V by 4 bases and J by 4 bases, and 7 bases separated the two germline ends. This CDR3 has 12 residues. The CDR3 loop is CASSSHSYGYTF. The DNA of the CDR3 is TGTGCCAGCAGTTCCCACTCCTATGGCTACACCTTC.

The chain uses TRBV2 and TRBJ2-1; D call uncertain. V dropped 3 bases and J dropped 7 bases, with 13 bases sitting between them. Germline loops: CDR1 SNHLY, CDR2 FYNNEI. The CDR3 consists of 14 residues. CDR3 loop: CASSDGLLPNEQFF. The CDR3 DNA is TGTGCCAGCAGTGACGGGCTTTTACCGAATGAGCAGTTCTTC. Supplemented by reference TRBV2 and TRBJ2-1, the full variable domain reads EPEVTQTPSHQVTQMGQEVILRCVPISNHLYFYWYRQILGQKVEFLVSFYNNEISEKSEIFDDQFSVERPDGSNFTLKIRSTKLEDSAMYFCASSDGLLPNEQFFGPGTRLTVL.

This clonotype occurred a few times. The rearrangement links TRBV5-5 to TRBJ1-5, with TRBD1 as a possible D gene (5 bases). V was trimmed by 4 bases and J by 0 bases, leaving 11 bases between them. The germline V gene has CDR1 SGHKS and CDR2 YYEKEE (reference sequence). CDR3 length equals 15 residues. The CDR3: CASSKTGDSNQPQHF. CDR3 in DNA: TGTGCCAGCAGCAAAACAGGTGATAGCAATCAGCCCCAGCATTTT.